This T cell receptor beta chain was recorded in a study of blood T cells in healthy people across ages. Then a second PCR, running roughly 7 to 11 cycles, was carried out with a sample-barcoded 5' primer and a J-beta primer mix. Via MiXCR, TCRdb re-called the 5' RACE reads, giving one row per CDR3 protein. The repertoire holds about 730,000 distinct CDR3 sequences, roughly 45% seen once, with 20% to 25% in the top ten. With each sample, at least 5 micrograms of total RNA were extracted. The receptor's source is a woman between 55 and 75 years old in good health. Sample: blood.

The CDR3 DNA reads TGCAGTGCGGACAGCAAGGGGTTTTTGGGGAATTCACCCCTCCACTTT. The encoded protein is CSADSKGFLGNSPLHF. The rearrangement uses TRBV20-1 and TRBJ1-6, with D possibly being TRBD1 (6 bases). CDR1 is DFQATT, CDR2 SNEGSKA, per germline (reference sequence). The V end lost 6 bases, the J end lost 7 bases, and 22 bases lay between the germline ends. The CDR3 has 16 residues.